This TCR beta chain was found in a study of identical twins. Whole-study findings and limits: Beta clonotypes that were abundant in cord blood contained fewer insertions, a pattern absent from memory repertoires.

Each CDR3 protein is one row after TCRdb ran MiXCR on the 5' RACE reads. The profile shows approximately 670,000 distinct CDR3 sequences, approximately 6% of them singletons. This clonotype was counted ten times or more. Its cognate antigen is unknown. The sample taken for sequencing was naive T cells sorted from blood. The TCR originated in a young man in good health.

In DNA, the CDR3 is TGTGCCAGCAGCCAAAACGACGCGAACACTGAAGCTTTCTTT. Translated: CASSQNDANTEAFF. J is TRBJ1-1 and V is TRBV4-2; D uncertain. Per the germline V gene, CDR1 is LGHNA and CDR2 is YNFKEQ. This CDR3 comprises 14 residues. Trimming took 2 bases from V and 1 from J, leaving 8 bases between them.